This entry concerns a single T cell receptor beta chain. The sample originates from a study of blood T cell repertoires in COVID-19. Across the study: There were acute and convalescent COVID-19 samples, and they came from the United States, Italy and Spain.

Germline CDR1 SGHTA, CDR2 FQGTGA. There are 15 residues in the CDR3. V was clipped by 1 base and J by 13 bases; unmatched bases: 9. Libraries were prepared by immunoSEQ multiplex PCR; TCRdb keeps only in-frame clonotypes and omits some of them. This table holds about 120,000 clones, roughly 85% found once. Material for sequencing was peripheral blood. This chain links TRBV7-3 with TRBJ2-1, with 11 bases lining up with TRBD2. The source is a man aged 30-40 years with acute or convalescent COVID-19. CDR3 DNA sequence: TGTGCCAGCAGCTTAAGAGGGACTAGCGGAGGCTTACAGTTCTTC. Amino acid sequence: CASSLRGTSGGLQFF.